What follows are 16 T cell receptor beta chains derived from one specimen sequenced in a study of shared T cell receptors in the human thymus. Generated by immunoSEQ multiplex PCR, the TCRdb table keeps only in-frame clones and is missing some. The profile covers 700,000 to 750,000 clones, with approximately 85% appearing a single time and over 0.008% taken by the ten largest. This sample also appeared in a second study, on human thymus T cells.

The sample consisted of thymocytes. These receptor sequences come from a girl less than two years old with a congenital heart defect.

This chain joins TRBV9 and TRBJ2-2, with D possibly TRBD1 on 5 matching bases. The V and J ends lost 0 bases and 5 bases respectively, with 8 bases between them. CDR1 is SGDLS, CDR2 YYNGEE, per germline. The CDR3 runs 14 residues. The CDR3 loop is CASSVESGTGELFF. The DNA for the CDR3 is TGTGCCAGCAGCGTAGAGTCAGGGACCGGGGAGCTGTTTTTT.

The genes are TRBV30 and TRBJ1-2; 7 positions agree with TRBD1. The trim removed 0 bases at V and 6 bases at J, leaving 13 bases unmatched. This CDR3 contains 16 residues. From germline, CDR1 is GTSNPN and CDR2 SVGIG (reference sequence). CDR3 coding DNA: TGTGCCTGGAGTGTACGCCCTTCAGGGGGGCTTCATGGCTACACCTTC. It codes for CAWSVRPSGGLHGYTF.

The chain carries TRBV7-2 and TRBJ1-5, with D possibly matching TRBD1 (5 bases). The CDR3 runs 16 residues. Germline lookup yields CDR1 SGHTA and CDR2 FQGNSA. With 5 bases removed from V and 4 bases from J, the gap between germline ends came to 18 bases. The CDR3 is CASSRTSYRGNQPQHF. CDR3 DNA: TGTGCCAGCAGCCGAACGAGTTATCGGGGGAATCAGCCCCAGCATTTT.

This chain links TRBV2 with TRBJ1-6, with 7 positions matching TRBD1. With 8 bases clipped from V and 8 bases from J, the junction kept 9 bases outside the gene matches. The V gene's germline CDR1 is SNHLY and CDR2 FYNNEI. The CDR3 consists of 14 residues. CDR3 in DNA: TGTGCCAGCCGGACAGGACAAATGGATTCACCCCTCCACTTT. Translated, it gives CASRTGQMDSPLHF. Full variable domain (remainder filled in from reference TRBV2 and TRBJ1-6): EPEVTQTPSHQVTQMGQEVILRCVPISNHLYFYWYRQILGQKVEFLVSFYNNEISEKSEIFDDQFSVERPDGSNFTLKIRSTKLEDSAMYFCASRTGQMDSPLHFGNGTRLTVT.

This clone is a singleton in its sample. This chain connects TRBV27 to TRBJ2-7, with a possible D match to TRBD1 (5 bases). Germline V gives CDR1 MNHEY, CDR2 SMNVEV (reference sequence). CDR3 length: 16 residues. Deletions cut 5 bases from V and 5 bases from J, with 22 bases between. CDR3 region: CASSTRQTVGFNEQYF. The CDR3 nucleotides read TGTGCCAGCAGTACAAGACAGACAGTCGGATTTAACGAGCAGTACTTC.

The chain has TRBV9 and TRBJ1-4; perhaps TRBD1 as D (6 bases). The CDR3 has 15 residues. Germline-derived CDR1 and CDR2 are SGDLS and YYNGEE. With 4 bases removed from V and 8 bases from J, the gap between germline ends came to 18 bases. CDR3 protein: CASSPNRVLREKLFF. The DNA for the CDR3 is TGTGCCAGCAGCCCCAACAGGGTTTTGCGGGAAAAACTGTTTTTT.

V is TRBV2 and J is TRBJ1-1; TRBD1 agrees at 7 bases. Germline V gene sequence: CDR1 SNHLY, CDR2 FYNNEI. With 7 bases clipped from V and 1 base from J, the junction kept 12 bases outside the gene matches. The CDR3 is 16 residues long. CDR3 in amino acids: CASTTLTGTRNTEAFF. In DNA, the CDR3 is TGTGCCAGCACAACTCTGACAGGGACAAGGAACACTGAAGCTTTCTTT.

This sequence joins TRBV5-1 and TRBJ1-2; D perhaps matches TRBD1 (6 bases). CDR1 SGHRS and CDR2 YFSETQ come from the germline V gene. Trimming left V 1 base short and J 3 bases short, with 13 bases between. This CDR3 contains 15 residues. This CDR3 is CASSLQLGGDYGYTF. The CDR3 coding sequence is TGCGCCAGCAGCTTGCAATTAGGGGGAGACTATGGCTACACCTTC.

The chain has TRBV9 and TRBJ2-7, with no clear D. The CDR3 is made up of 15 amino acids. Looked up from germline, CDR1 is SGDLS and CDR2 is YYNGEE. The V and J ends lost 1 base and 2 bases respectively, with 13 bases between them. The CDR3: CASSVRSLPPYEQYF. Written as DNA, the CDR3 is TGTGCCAGCAGCGTAAGAAGCCTGCCTCCCTACGAGCAGTACTTC.

The rearrangement joins TRBV7-6 to TRBJ2-1; 12 bases are shared with TRBD2. Trimming cost V 1 base and J 6 bases; bases outside gene matches: 13. The germline V gene has CDR1 SGHVS and CDR2 FNYEAQ. The CDR3 covers 19 residues. The CDR3 region is CASSLDATSGGPIRNEQFF. CDR3 nucleotide sequence: TGTGCCAGCAGCTTAGATGCGACTAGCGGGGGTCCAATCCGCAATGAGCAGTTCTTC.

The rearrangement joins TRBV2 to TRBJ1-4; no firm D call. The CDR3 is 15 amino acids. Germline lookup yields CDR1 SNHLY and CDR2 FYNNEI. V lost 1 base to trimming and J lost 0 bases, with 6 bases between them. CDR3 bases: TGTGCCAGCAGTGAAGGTCCTGCAACTAATGAAAAACTGTTTTTT. It translates to CASSEGPATNEKLFF.

The chain couples TRBV27 to TRBJ2-7; TRBD1 might be the D (6 bases). The CDR3 runs 14 residues. V lost 5 bases and J 0 bases, leaving 11 bases between the germline ends. Germline values: CDR1 MNHEY, CDR2 SMNVEV (reference sequence). The CDR3 loop reads CASSPRGPSYEQYF. The CDR3 DNA sequence: TGTGCCAGCAGTCCCAGGGGTCCCTCCTACGAGCAGTACTTC.

The V gene is TRBV28, the J gene TRBJ2-1, with 8 bases identical to TRBD1. With 5 bases clipped from V and 0 bases from J, the junction kept 6 bases outside the gene matches. The CDR3 spans 16 residues. The germline V gene encodes CDR1 MDHEN and CDR2 SYDVKM. The CDR3 region has the DNA TGTGCCAGCAGTCCGGGACAGGCCAGCTCCTACAATGAGCAGTTCTTC. It translates to CASSPGQASSYNEQFF. Full variable domain (missing parts from reference TRBV28 and TRBJ2-1): DVKVTQSSRYLVKRTGEKVFLECVQDMDHENMFWYRQDPGLGLRLIYFSYDVKMKEKGDIPEGYSVSREKKERFSLILESASTNQTSMYLCASSPGQASSYNEQFFGPGTRLTVL.

The gene calls are TRBV7-2 and TRBJ1-4; D might be TRBD1 (5 bases). The V end lost 3 bases, the J end lost 0 bases, and 11 bases lay between the germline ends. Germline V gene data show CDR1 as SGHTA and CDR2 as FQGNSA. The CDR3 spans 16 residues. CDR3 sequence (DNA): TGTGCCAGCAGCTTTGGGCAGGGTTCAACTAATGAAAAACTGTTTTTT. Protein product: CASSFGQGSTNEKLFF.

The chain links TRBV19 to TRBJ1-1, with D possibly TRBD1 on 6 matching bases. Trimming removed 7 bases from V and 1 base from J, with 10 bases in between. The germline gives CDR1 LNHDA, CDR2 SQIVND (reference sequence). This CDR3 has 13 residues. The CDR3 DNA reads TGTGCCAGTAAAGGGACACAGAACACTGAAGCTTTCTTT. This encodes CASKGTQNTEAFF.

This chain links TRBV7-9 with TRBJ1-1; a weak D match, TRBD1 (5 bases). CDR1 SEHNR and CDR2 FQNEAQ come from the germline V gene (reference sequence). CDR3 length: 13 amino acids. V was pared by 5 bases and J by 8 bases, with 15 bases between. CDR3 protein: CASSDRRGGEAFF. The CDR3 DNA reads as TGTGCCAGCAGCGATCGGCGGGGCGGGGAAGCTTTCTTT.